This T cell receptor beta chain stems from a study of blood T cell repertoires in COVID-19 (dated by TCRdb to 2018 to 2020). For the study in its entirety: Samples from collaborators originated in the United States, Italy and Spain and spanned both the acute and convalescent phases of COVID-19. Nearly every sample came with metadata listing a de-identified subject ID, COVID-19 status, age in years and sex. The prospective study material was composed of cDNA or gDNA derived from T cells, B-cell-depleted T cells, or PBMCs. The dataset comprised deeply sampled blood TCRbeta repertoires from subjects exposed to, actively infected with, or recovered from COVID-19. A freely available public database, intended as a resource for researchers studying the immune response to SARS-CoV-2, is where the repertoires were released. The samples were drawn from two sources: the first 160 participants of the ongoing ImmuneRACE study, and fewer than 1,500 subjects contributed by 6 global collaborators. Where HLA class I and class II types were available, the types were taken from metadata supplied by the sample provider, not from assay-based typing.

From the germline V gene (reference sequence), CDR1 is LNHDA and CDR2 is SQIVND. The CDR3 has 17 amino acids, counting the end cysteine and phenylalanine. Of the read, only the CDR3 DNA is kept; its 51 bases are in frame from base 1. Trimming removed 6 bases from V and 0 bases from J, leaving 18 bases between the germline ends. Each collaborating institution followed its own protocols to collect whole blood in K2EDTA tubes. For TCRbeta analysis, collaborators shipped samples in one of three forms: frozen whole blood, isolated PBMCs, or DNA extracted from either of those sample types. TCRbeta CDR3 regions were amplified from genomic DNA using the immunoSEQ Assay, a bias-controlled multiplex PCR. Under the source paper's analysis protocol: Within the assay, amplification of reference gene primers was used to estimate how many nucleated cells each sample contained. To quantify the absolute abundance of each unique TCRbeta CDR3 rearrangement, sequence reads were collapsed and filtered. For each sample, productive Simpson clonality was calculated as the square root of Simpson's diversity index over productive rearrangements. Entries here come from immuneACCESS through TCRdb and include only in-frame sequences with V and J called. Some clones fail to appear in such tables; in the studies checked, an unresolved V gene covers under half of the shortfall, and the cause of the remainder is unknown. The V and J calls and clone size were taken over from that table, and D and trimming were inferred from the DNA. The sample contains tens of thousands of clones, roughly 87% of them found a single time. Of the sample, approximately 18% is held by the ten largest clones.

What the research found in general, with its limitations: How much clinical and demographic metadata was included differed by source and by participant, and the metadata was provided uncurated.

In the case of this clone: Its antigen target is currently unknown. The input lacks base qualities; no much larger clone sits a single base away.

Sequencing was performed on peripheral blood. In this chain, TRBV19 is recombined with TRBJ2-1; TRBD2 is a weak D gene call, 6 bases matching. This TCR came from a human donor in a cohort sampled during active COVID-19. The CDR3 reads CASRSWGRPSSYNEQFF. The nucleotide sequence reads TGTGCCAGTAGAAGCTGGGGGAGGCCCAGCTCCTACAATGAGCAGTTCTTC.